A selection of T cell receptor beta chains follows, all from one sample in a study of OX40 agonist ivuxolimab in advanced cancers. The assay was immunoSEQ multiplex PCR, and TCRdb's table has in-frame clones only and misses some. The sample includes around 80,000 clones, around 85% seen only once; the top ten take around 7.8%. The specimen comprised CD4+ or CD8+ T cells sorted from blood, sampled in a trial of the OX40 agonist ivuxolimab. These receptors all come from an adult with an advanced solid tumor such as melanoma, head and neck, liver or kidney cancer. The CDR3 runs from the conserved cysteine through the conserved F or W. Each record gives: V gene, J gene, CDR3 protein.

v_call: TRBV6-6; j_call: TRBJ2-7; cdr3_aa: CASSYHRDAAYEQYF
v_call: TRBV6-1; j_call: TRBJ1-5; cdr3_aa: CAGNSSPNQPQHF
v_call: TRBV6-1; j_call: TRBJ2-3; cdr3_aa: CASSEGTRPGQYF
v_call: TRBV30; j_call: TRBJ2-6; cdr3_aa: CAWRDSGANVLTF
v_call: TRBV18; j_call: TRBJ2-3; cdr3_aa: CASSQGYVTDTQYF
v_call: TRBV5-1; j_call: TRBJ1-2; cdr3_aa: CASSLDSEYGYTF
v_call: TRBV7-3; j_call: TRBJ1-1; cdr3_aa: CASSSPGQGKAFF
v_call: TRBV7-2; j_call: TRBJ1-1; cdr3_aa: CASSLDGDTMNTEAFF
v_call: TRBV28; j_call: TRBJ2-7; cdr3_aa: CASSLGTAGEQYF
v_call: TRBV11-2; j_call: TRBJ1-2; cdr3_aa: CASSPGPGEGYTF
v_call: TRBV6-5; j_call: TRBJ1-1; cdr3_aa: CASSYSGGPNTEAFF
v_call: TRBV6-6; j_call: TRBJ2-2; cdr3_aa: CASIQDSYTGELFF
v_call: TRBV27; j_call: TRBJ2-5; cdr3_aa: CAVRNRETQYF
v_call: TRBV6-1; j_call: TRBJ2-7; cdr3_aa: CASSEWTPPYEQYF
v_call: TRBV5-6; j_call: TRBJ1-2; cdr3_aa: CASSLAVKRHYGYTF
v_call: TRBV21-1; j_call: TRBJ2-7; cdr3_aa: CASSPNNGQYF
v_call: TRBV19; j_call: TRBJ2-1; cdr3_aa: CASRRVGREKNEQFF
v_call: TRBV7-8; j_call: TRBJ1-1; cdr3_aa: CASSLGGLGTEAFF
v_call: TRBV7-2; j_call: TRBJ1-2; cdr3_aa: CASSLGDRGPLGDGYTF
v_call: TRBV6-5; j_call: TRBJ2-7; cdr3_aa: CASSGPGQASYEQYF
v_call: TRBV29-1; j_call: TRBJ2-7; cdr3_aa: CSVWTDRSYEQYF
v_call: TRBV9; j_call: TRBJ1-6; cdr3_aa: CASSVAPRKGRSRVYNSPLHF
v_call: TRBV5-1; j_call: TRBJ2-5; cdr3_aa: CASSLQGGRETQYF
v_call: TRBV27; j_call: TRBJ2-5; cdr3_aa: CASCPDRGGAAQYF
v_call: TRBV5-8; j_call: TRBJ1-2; cdr3_aa: CASSHYGTRRTNYGYTF
v_call: TRBV19; j_call: TRBJ2-2; cdr3_aa: CASRGRAHGELFF
v_call: TRBV7-2; j_call: TRBJ2-3; cdr3_aa: CASSLGLNTDTQYF